This T cell receptor beta chain appears in the sequencing data of a study of T cell responses to AZD1222 COVID-19 vaccine (TCRdb year 2021). With regard to the full study: AZD1222 recipients whose second dose came at about 4 weeks and those whose second dose came at about 12 weeks were combined into one group, since spike-specific TCR depth and breadth did not differ between the two schedules. Trial participants were enrolled by age into 18-55, 56-69 and 70-plus year subgroups, with roughly 150, 30 and 60 TCR-sequenced participants respectively. TCR sequencing was performed for about 250 trial participants, of whom some 200 were given two doses of AZD1222 and around 26 were given two doses of MenACWY control vaccine. What the research found in general, with its limitations: Conclusions about previously exposed vaccinees are limited, since just 6 or 7 AZD1222 recipients were seropositive for SARS-CoV-2 at baseline. The 56-69-year group was small, and its depth increase did not reach significance, likely because of low power. Participants were mostly white British, with more females than males. The authors suggested clonal diversity may have been underestimated. CD4 TCRs associated with the vaccine covered the entire spike protein, and the dominant responses were in regions 160-218 and 743-854. Epitopes outside the regions mutated in the B.1.351 and B.1.1.7 variants were reportedly recognized by nearly half of the unique spike-specific TCRs. After two AZD1222 doses, both the breadth and the depth of spike-specific TCRs were significantly higher than at day 0 and than in MenACWY recipients. Because no samples from the day 14 peak response were available, repertoires could be characterized only after the peak T cell response.

To note about this clone: No cognate antigen has been identified for it. Base qualities are missing; no much larger clone stands one base away.

Sample time point, as interpreted from the label and publication: baseline before first vaccination. Vaccinee samples came from UK trials COV001 and COV002, including a single-blind randomized controlled phase 2/3 trial of AZD1222 (ChAdOx1 nCoV-19) in healthy adults. For TCRbeta chain sequencing, PBMC samples from trial participants were taken at day 0 and at day 28 after the second dose. Taken from cysteine to phenylalanine, the CDR3 has 13 residues. Only the CDR3 part of the read is kept: 39 bases, read in frame from the first base. The germline V gene provides CDR1 SGHTA and CDR2 FQGNSA. Trimming takes 5 bases off V and 10 bases off J; junction bases not matched to a gene: 9. The CDR3 regions of human TCRbeta chains were subjected to immunosequencing. In the original analysis: TCRs in the repertoires were matched against a reference library of SARS-CoV-2-specific TCRs that had been generated with the MIRA antigen-specificity platform. Breadth meant the fraction of unique TCRs that were SARS-CoV-2-associated, whereas depth meant the fraction of total T cells that were SARS-CoV-2-associated. Using the MIRA data, each spike-specific TCR was assigned both to the spike region to which the TCR was reactive and to a CD4 or CD8 class. Log10-transformed breadth and depth values were compared by one-way ANOVA with Sidak's multiple comparisons tests. What TCRdb holds here is the immuneACCESS table cut down to in-frame rearrangements. Part of the clones is not present; checked against another copy, under half of the missing clones reflect an unresolved V gene, and the others are unexplained. V and J calls and clone size are given by that table; D and trimming were obtained from the DNA. The sample records a few hundred thousand clones, over 90% of which are singletons. In total, the top ten clones hold around 0.5% of the sample.

This TCR came from an adult in good health. Sequenced material: peripheral blood, taken on day 0 of AZD1222 vaccination. The V and J genes are TRBV7-2 and TRBJ1-1; 8 nucleotides in the junction match TRBD1. CDR3 region: CASSATTTGGAFF. The nucleotide sequence reads as follows: TGTGCCAGCAGCGCAACTACTACAGGGGGAGCTTTCTTT.